This T cell receptor (beta chain) derives from a study of blood T cell repertoires in COVID-19. Sequenced by immunoSEQ multiplex PCR; TCRdb stores in-frame clones only, minus some. The sample shows about 86,000 clones, 80% to 85% of them seen only once. Per germline, CDR1 MNHNS and CDR2 SASEGT. The junction had 6 bases not matched to a gene; V was cut back by 4 bases and J by 5 bases. The CDR3 contains 14 residues. Sequencing was done on a sample of peripheral blood. The source is a woman aged 80 or over with active or convalescent COVID-19. This sequence joins TRBV6-1 and TRBJ2-5, with 8 nucleotides matching TRBD2. The CDR3 DNA reads as TGTGCCAGCAGTGCAGCGGGAGACGGTGAGACCCAGTACTTC. Protein sequence: CASSAAGDGETQYF.